The clone carrying this T cell receptor beta chain has at least ten counts. Its antigen is unknown. The sample comes from a study of early T cells in non-severe SARS-CoV-2 infection. Looking at the study overall: Sequenced material consisted of bulk RNA (from unsorted whole blood), and chains were unpaired.

Germline values: CDR1 SQVTM, CDR2 ANQGSEA. Trimming removed 3 bases at V and 1 base at J, with 8 bases between. The CDR3 loop spans 13 amino acids. Study-level results: VDJdb matching skewed toward anti-spike CD8 responses, missing private and CD4 specificities.

In the library, individual cDNA molecules carried attached unique molecular identifiers. TCRdb recomputed calls from the 5' RACE reads with MiXCR, one row per CDR3 protein. The data show some 71,000 distinct CDR3 sequences, roughly 11% seen once. The chain uses TRBV29-1 and TRBJ2-3; D gene ambiguous. The source material was whole blood, sampled at baseline. This clonotype was sampled from an adult who was a healthcare worker with PCR-confirmed SARS-CoV-2 infection or an uninfected control (not recorded which). The CDR3 coding sequence is TGCAGCGTTGATCTGATGGGCACAGATACGCAGTATTTT. Its protein product is CSVDLMGTDTQYF.